Shown below are 14 T cell receptor beta chains from a single sample sequenced in a study of cytomegalovirus exposure and HLA in healthy donors. 60 Vbeta and 13 Jbeta primers were used in PCR. The table came from immunoSEQ multiplex PCR; TCRdb's copy has only in-frame clones and leaves some out. Among roughly 130,000 clones listed, 80% were seen once. Input material: PBMCs. The source of these receptors is a man in his forties or fifties in good health and CMV-seronegative.

This clone was detected once. The chain is built from TRBV5-4 and TRBJ2-7, with 11 bases matching TRBD1. CDR3 length: 15 amino acids. Germline trimming cut 4 bases from V and 2 bases from J; bases unmatched to any gene: 5. Germline V CDR1 and CDR2: SGHNT, YYREEE (reference sequence). The chain's CDR3 is CASSPEGQGAYEQYF. Written as DNA, the CDR3 is TGTGCCAGCAGCCCCGAGGGACAGGGGGCCTACGAGCAGTACTTC.

A single count supports this clone. The conserved phenylalanine or tryptophan is not found at the CDR3 terminus, so this likely reflects a read error. It is unclear where the CDR3 begins or ends on the DNA, so no DNA is shown, and the CDR3 is as TCRdb lists it. This rearrangement joins TRBV7-9 to TRBJ1-1; TRBD1 is taken as the D call from the table, unchecked against the DNA. The CDR3 length equals 14 residues, ends included. Germline V gene lookup returns CDR1 SEHNR and CDR2 FQNEAQ (reference sequence). The CDR3 protein is CASSLQGADTEALV.

The chain combines TRBV2 with TRBJ2-4; the D is unclear. V lost 7 bases, J lost 0 bases, and 13 bases lay in between. CDR3 size: 15 residues. The germline gives CDR1 SNHLY, CDR2 FYNNEI. This CDR3 reads CASIRPELAKNIQYF. In nucleotides, the CDR3 is TGTGCCAGCATCCGGCCGGAGTTAGCCAAAAACATTCAGTACTTC. The variable domain in full, completed from reference TRBV2 and TRBJ2-4, reads EPEVTQTPSHQVTQMGQEVILRCVPISNHLYFYWYRQILGQKVEFLVSFYNNEISEKSEIFDDQFSVERPDGSNFTLKIRSTKLEDSAMYFCASIRPELAKNIQYFGAGTRLSVL.

CDR3 DNA sequence: TGTGCCAGCAGTGAAGCCGGGACTAGCGTAATCTACGAGCAGTACTTC. Residues: CASSEAGTSVIYEQYF. V is TRBV2 and J is TRBJ2-7; TRBD2 agrees at 10 bases. V was clipped by 0 bases and J by 3 bases; unmatched bases: 5. Germline values: CDR1 SNHLY, CDR2 FYNNEI. The CDR3 contains 16 residues.

The chain combines TRBV5-1 with TRBJ1-2, with D perhaps TRBD1 (6 bases). The V end was cut by 4 bases, the J end by 6 bases, with 16 bases between. CDR1 is SGHRS, CDR2 YFSETQ, per germline. This CDR3 is 14 amino acids long. For the CDR3, the DNA is TGCGCCAGCAGCCCCGGACAGATTCGAAATGGCTACACCTTC. This gives the protein CASSPGQIRNGYTF.

The chain links TRBV7-2 to TRBJ1-5; the match to TRBD1 covers 10 bases. The trim removed 1 base at V and 5 bases at J, leaving 2 bases unmatched. Germline V gene sequence: CDR1 SGHTA, CDR2 FQGNSA. This CDR3 spans 15 amino acids. CDR3 DNA: TGTGCCAGCAGCTTAGGACAGGGGGCCGATCAGCCCCAGCATTTT. This sequence encodes CASSLGQGADQPQHF.

The rearrangement uses TRBV6-5 and TRBJ2-3, with 7 bases matching TRBD2. The ends lost 6 bases at V and 4 bases at J; junction bases unmatched: 10. The CDR3 runs 15 residues. Germline values: CDR1 MNHEY, CDR2 SVGAGI. CDR3 in amino acids: CASSTVAGVADTQYF. CDR3 coding DNA: TGTGCCAGCAGCACAGTCGCGGGAGTGGCAGATACGCAGTATTTT.

The V call is TRBV15, the J call TRBJ2-5; a weak D match, TRBD2 (5 bases). Per the germline V gene, CDR1 is LNHNV and CDR2 is YYDKDF (reference sequence). The CDR3 runs to 14 residues. Trimming shortened V by 1 base and J by 2 bases, and 8 bases separated the two germline ends. CDR3 nucleotide sequence: TGTGCCACCAGCAGAGCCACGGGACAAGAGACCCAGTACTTC. Protein sequence: CATSRATGQETQYF.

This clone was picked up one time. This chain joins TRBV1 and TRBJ2-7; the table's D gene call, TRBD2, was not cross checked with the DNA. TRBV1 is a known pseudogene. The CDR3 contains 19 residues. The CDR3 here is CTSSQDHPGVLAGLHEQYF. CDR3 sequence (DNA): TGCACCAGCAGCCAAGATCACCCCGGGGTACTAGCCGGGCTCCACGAGCAGTACTTC.

V and J are TRBV5-1 and TRBJ2-5; 8 bases line up with TRBD2. The CDR3 contains 13 residues. J gave up 3 bases and V 2 bases, and 0 bases lay outside the gene matches. From germline, CDR1 is SGHRS and CDR2 YFSETQ. The CDR3: CASSFSGKETQYF. The CDR3 bases are TGCGCCAGCAGCTTTAGCGGGAAAGAGACCCAGTACTTC.

The chain uses TRBV7-9 and TRBJ2-1, with 9 nucleotides matching TRBD2. V was pared by 4 bases and J by 7 bases, with 5 bases of the junction left unmatched. This CDR3 is 14 amino acids long. The germline V gene encodes CDR1 SEHNR and CDR2 FQNEAQ (reference sequence). CDR3 DNA: TGTGCCAGCAGCTCTAGCGGGGTTCATAATGAGCAGTTCTTC. Its translation is CASSSSGVHNEQFF.

The chain recombines TRBV2 with TRBJ1-2; no definite D call. This CDR3 region has 16 residues. V was cut by 3 bases and J by 4 bases, with 18 bases left in between. From germline, CDR1 is SNHLY and CDR2 FYNNEI. CDR3 sequence: CASSEDGRMALYGYTF. The CDR3 nucleotides are TGTGCCAGCAGTGAGGATGGCAGGATGGCCCTCTATGGCTACACCTTC.

The sample holds one count of this clone. The chain joins TRBV7-8 to TRBJ2-6; TRBD1 matches 11 bases. The CDR3 contains 21 residues. Germline lookup yields CDR1 SGHVS and CDR2 FQNEAQ. J lost 0 bases, V lost 1 base, and 11 bases had no gene match. In DNA, the CDR3 is TGTGCCAGCAGCTTAGAAGTCGGGGGACAGGGGGTCCCCTCTGGGGCCAACGTCCTGACTTTC. Protein product: CASSLEVGGQGVPSGANVLTF.

This clone was seen a few times. The chain employs TRBV7-7 and TRBJ2-3; D gene uncertain. Trimming removed 1 base from V and 2 bases from J, with 4 bases in between. The germline gives CDR1 SSHAT, CDR2 FNYEAQ (reference sequence). The CDR3 contains 13 residues. The CDR3, as DNA: TGTGCCAGCAGCTTAGACAACACAGATACGCAGTATTTT. Its translation: CASSLDNTDTQYF.